The rows below give T cell receptor beta chains drawn from one sample of a study of T-cell reconstitution after alpha-beta-depleted transplantation in children. Each CDR3 protein gets one entry after TCRdb re-called the PCR reads with MiXCR. The repertoire holds approximately 500,000 distinct CDR3 sequences, with over 9.5% as singletons. Sequencing used PBMCs, obtained before TCRalphabeta/CD19-depleted stem cell transplant. Every receptor here comes from a child under 10 years old with inherited bone marrow failure, due to receive a stem cell transplant. Both conserved end residues are part of each CDR3. D genes are given only for firm matches. For some rows the clone size is stated as once, few or many, or as a class when expanded; others skip it.

CDR3 protein: CASTTSGYNEQFF; CDR3 DNA: TGTGCCAGCACGACTAGCGGCTACAATGAGCAGTTCTTC; clone size: -; D gene: TRBD2; V gene: TRBV6-1; J gene: TRBJ2-1
CDR3 protein: CSARPGLAANTGELFF; CDR3 DNA: TGCAGTGCTAGGCCGGGACTAGCGGCAAACACCGGGGAGCTGTTTTTT; clone size: many; D gene: TRBD2; V gene: TRBV20-1; J gene: TRBJ2-2
CDR3 protein: CASSQDISITGGETQYF; CDR3 DNA: TGCGCCAGCAGCCAAGATATAAGTATAACAGGGGGAGAGACCCAGTACTTC; clone size: many; D gene: TRBD1; V gene: TRBV4-3; J gene: TRBJ2-5
CDR3 protein: CASSFSSAGADTQYF; CDR3 DNA: TGCGCCAGCAGCTTTTCCTCAGCGGGAGCAGATACGCAGTATTTT; clone size: many; D gene: TRBD2; V gene: TRBV5-1; J gene: TRBJ2-3
CDR3 protein: CASSSYMEEKLFF; CDR3 DNA: TGTGCCAGCAGCTCGTATATGGAGGAAAAACTGTTTTTT; clone size: few; D gene: -; V gene: TRBV5-4; J gene: TRBJ1-4
CDR3 protein: CASNAGTYEQYF; CDR3 DNA: TGTGCCAGCAATGCAGGGACCTACGAGCAGTACTTC; clone size: many; D gene: -; V gene: TRBV28; J gene: TRBJ2-7
CDR3 protein: CASSRSSGRAYNEQFF; CDR3 DNA: TGTGCCAGCAGCCGATCAAGCGGGAGGGCCTACAATGAGCAGTTCTTC; clone size: many; D gene: TRBD2; V gene: TRBV28; J gene: TRBJ2-1
CDR3 protein: CSAVGGNTEAFF; CDR3 DNA: TGCAGCGCCGTGGGGGGGAACACTGAAGCTTTCTTT; clone size: few; D gene: -; V gene: TRBV29-1; J gene: TRBJ1-1
CDR3 protein: CASSLWGGSPDEQFF; CDR3 DNA: TGTGCCAGCAGTTTATGGGGCGGGAGCCCCGATGAGCAGTTCTTC; clone size: few; D gene: TRBD2; V gene: TRBV28; J gene: TRBJ2-1
CDR3 protein: CASSLIGRARNEQFF; CDR3 DNA: TGTGCCAGCAGTTTAATAGGGAGGGCTAGGAATGAGCAGTTCTTC; clone size: many; D gene: TRBD2; V gene: TRBV28; J gene: TRBJ2-1
CDR3 protein: CSVERDRYNEQFF; CDR3 DNA: TGCAGCGTTGAAAGGGACAGATACAATGAGCAGTTCTTC; clone size: -; D gene: TRBD1; V gene: TRBV29-1; J gene: TRBJ2-1
CDR3 protein: CASSQAGWTNTGELFF; CDR3 DNA: TGTGCCAGCAGTCAAGCGGGCTGGACGAACACCGGGGAGCTGTTTTTT; clone size: -; D gene: -; V gene: TRBV6-1; J gene: TRBJ2-2
CDR3 protein: CASYALTSYEQYF; CDR3 DNA: TGTGCCAGCTATGCGTTGACCTCCTACGAGCAGTACTTC; clone size: -; D gene: -; V gene: TRBV7-9; J gene: TRBJ2-7
CDR3 protein: CASSLNPLPGSGKNIQYF; CDR3 DNA: TGCGCCAGCAGCTTGAATCCCCTCCCTGGGTCGGGGAAAAACATTCAGTACTTC; clone size: many; D gene: -; V gene: TRBV5-1; J gene: TRBJ2-4
CDR3 protein: CASSLGENTGELFF; CDR3 DNA: TGTGCCAGCAGCCTCGGGGAGAACACCGGGGAGCTGTTTTTT; clone size: many; D gene: -; V gene: TRBV12-3/TRBV12-4; J gene: TRBJ2-2
CDR3 protein: CAWTPSIPYEQYF; CDR3 DNA: TGTGCCTGGACCCCTAGTATCCCCTACGAGCAGTACTTC; clone size: -; D gene: -; V gene: TRBV30; J gene: TRBJ2-7
CDR3 protein: CASSPPEVRPRRRNYGYTF; CDR3 DNA: TGTGCCAGCAGTCCCCCGGAGGTGCGGCCCAGGAGGCGGAACTATGGCTACACCTTC; clone size: many; D gene: -; V gene: TRBV6-2/TRBV6-3; J gene: TRBJ1-2
CDR3 protein: CASSLEIPGLVNEQFF; CDR3 DNA: TGTGCCAGCAGCTTAGAGATTCCGGGACTAGTAAATGAGCAGTTCTTC; clone size: many; D gene: TRBD2; V gene: TRBV7-9; J gene: TRBJ2-1
CDR3 protein: CASSLSGQGRNEQFF; CDR3 DNA: TGTGCCAGCAGTTTATCGGGACAGGGGCGCAATGAGCAGTTCTTC; clone size: many; D gene: TRBD1; V gene: TRBV12-3/TRBV12-4; J gene: TRBJ2-1
CDR3 protein: CASSLGGSGELFF; CDR3 DNA: TGTGCCAGCAGCTTAGGAGGGTCCGGGGAGCTGTTTTTT; clone size: many; D gene: -; V gene: TRBV7-9; J gene: TRBJ2-2
CDR3 protein: CASSFSLGIEGYEQYF; CDR3 DNA: TGTGCCAGCAGCTTTAGCCTCGGGATCGAAGGCTACGAGCAGTACTTC; clone size: -; D gene: -; V gene: TRBV7-9; J gene: TRBJ2-7
CDR3 protein: CASSLGAVSGTGELFF; CDR3 DNA: TGTGCCAGCAGTTTAGGGGCCGTTAGCGGGACCGGGGAGCTGTTTTTT; clone size: many; D gene: TRBD2; V gene: TRBV27; J gene: TRBJ2-2
CDR3 protein: CASRRHLAKNIQYF; CDR3 DNA: TGCGCCAGCAGGAGGCATCTAGCCAAAAACATTCAGTACTTC; clone size: -; D gene: -; V gene: TRBV5-1; J gene: TRBJ2-4
CDR3 protein: CASRKAGTDTQYF; CDR3 DNA: TGCGCCAGCAGGAAAGCGGGCACAGATACGCAGTATTTT; clone size: few; D gene: -; V gene: TRBV4-3; J gene: TRBJ2-3
CDR3 protein: CSASGTATNYGYTF; CDR3 DNA: TGCAGTGCCTCGGGGACAGCTACAAACTATGGCTACACCTTC; clone size: few; D gene: TRBD1; V gene: TRBV20-1; J gene: TRBJ1-2